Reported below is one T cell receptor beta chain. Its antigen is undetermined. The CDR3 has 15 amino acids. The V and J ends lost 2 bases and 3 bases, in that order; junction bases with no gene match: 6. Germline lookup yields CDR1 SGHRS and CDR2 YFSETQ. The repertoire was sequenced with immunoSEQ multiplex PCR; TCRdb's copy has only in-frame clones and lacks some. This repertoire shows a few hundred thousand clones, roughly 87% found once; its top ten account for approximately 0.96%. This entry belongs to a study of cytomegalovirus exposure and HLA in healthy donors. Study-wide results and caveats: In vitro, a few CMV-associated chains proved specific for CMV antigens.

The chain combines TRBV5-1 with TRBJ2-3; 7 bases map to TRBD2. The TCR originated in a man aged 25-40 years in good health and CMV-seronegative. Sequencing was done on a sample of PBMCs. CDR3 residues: CASSLVVGGTDTQYF. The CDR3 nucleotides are TGCGCCAGCAGCTTAGTTGTCGGGGGGACAGATACGCAGTATTTT.